Following are 3 T cell receptor beta chains from one sample sequenced in a study of blood T cell repertoires in COVID-19. Data came from immunoSEQ multiplex PCR; TCRdb stores just in-frame clones and leaves some out. The sample consists of 70,000 to 95,000 clones, approximately 92% of them appearing once. Sequenced: peripheral blood. The receptors were gathered from a woman aged 55-70 years with active COVID-19.

The CDR3 is CASSPGTGAREQYF. The CDR3, as DNA: TGTGCCAGCTCACCGGGGACAGGGGCGAGGGAGCAGTACTTC. The chain combines TRBV18 with TRBJ2-7; the match to TRBD1 covers 10 bases. Germline V gene sequence: CDR1 KGHSH, CDR2 LQKENI. The CDR3 runs to 14 residues. V gave up 3 bases and J gave up 7 bases; unmatched junction bases: 6.

This chain connects TRBV5-5 to TRBJ1-2, with D perhaps matching TRBD1 (5 bases). V lost 4 bases and J lost 3, with 13 bases in between. The CDR3 sequence is 14 residues long. Germline CDR1 reads SGHKS; CDR2 reads YYEKEE (reference sequence). The CDR3 nucleotides read TGTGCCAGCAGCCCCTGGGGGGAGTACTATGGCTACACCTTC. It is translated as CASSPWGEYYGYTF.

The chain joins TRBV28 to TRBJ1-1; 9 bases fit TRBD1. Unmatched junction bases numbered 7, after V lost 6 bases and J lost 2 bases. Germline V gene sequence: CDR1 MDHEN, CDR2 SYDVKM. CDR3 length: 15 residues. CDR3 DNA: TGTGCCAGCAGCCTCAACAGGGGGCAAAACACTGAAGCTTTCTTT. It specifies CASSLNRGQNTEAFF.